This is a list of T cell receptor beta chains from one sample in a study of T-cell reconstitution after alpha-beta-depleted transplantation in children. TCRdb analysed the PCR reads with MiXCR anew, one entry per CDR3 protein. The table records 85,000 to 120,000 distinct CDR3 sequences, about 5.6% of them present only once. The sequences come from PBMCs, mostly from graft donor cells, collected 60 days after TCRalphabeta/CD19-depleted stem cell transplant. The receptors stem from a female patient between 2 and 10 years old who had a stem cell transplant for Fanconi anemia, so the T cells may come from the graft donor. The CDR3 runs from the conserved cysteine through the conserved F or W. D genes are given only for firm matches. Clone size, where shown, is once, few, many, or a class for clones that have expanded.

J	V	D	size	CDR3	DNA
TRBJ2-5	TRBV4-1	-	many	CASSQDWTQYF	TGCGCCAGCAGCCAAGACTGGACCCAGTACTTC
TRBJ2-3	TRBV5-1	TRBD2	-	CASSSMTSAGDTQYF	TGCGCCAGCAGCTCCATGACTAGCGCGGGAGATACGCAGTATTTT
TRBJ2-6	TRBV19	-	many	CASKGSRSGANVLTF	TGTGCCAGTAAAGGCAGCCGCTCTGGGGCCAACGTCCTGACTTTC
TRBJ1-6	TRBV19	-	-	CASSPSSRHNSPLHF	TGTGCCAGTAGCCCATCCTCCCGACATAATTCACCCCTCCACTTT
TRBJ2-1	TRBV6-6	-	many	CASRSNSFRQFF	TGTGCCAGCAGGTCCAACAGTTTTCGGCAGTTCTTC
TRBJ2-1	TRBV12-3/TRBV12-4	-	few	CASSPSPDRSSYNEQFF	TGTGCCAGCAGCCCATCTCCAGACCGGAGCTCCTACAATGAGCAGTTCTTC
TRBJ1-1	TRBV5-1	TRBD1	many	CASSTRTGDHTEAFF	TGCGCCAGCAGCACCCGGACAGGGGACCACACTGAAGCTTTCTTT
TRBJ2-1	TRBV6-5	-	many	CASSYGDLTYNEQFF	TGTGCCAGCAGTTACGGGGACTTAACTTACAATGAGCAGTTCTTC
TRBJ2-5	TRBV3-1	-	-	CASSPDPGPRQETQYF	TGTGCCAGCAGCCCCGATCCGGGACCTAGGCAAGAGACCCAGTACTTC
TRBJ2-1	TRBV10-3	TRBD2	-	CAIRSSGNEQFF	TGTGCCATCAGGTCTAGCGGCAATGAGCAGTTCTTC
TRBJ1-4	TRBV4-1	TRBD1	many	CASSQDGAGTGNEKLFF	TGCGCCAGCAGCCAAGATGGGGCGGGGACAGGGAATGAAAAACTGTTTTTT
TRBJ2-5	TRBV20-1	-	many	CSARDQAEETQYF	TGCAGTGCTAGAGATCAAGCTGAAGAGACCCAGTACTTC
TRBJ2-3	TRBV21-1	-	many	CASRSREGTDTQYF	TGTGCCAGCAGGAGTAGGGAGGGCACAGATACGCAGTATTTT
TRBJ2-7	TRBV29-1	-	many	CSAVVRTETSYEQYF	TGCAGCGCAGTTGTCCGGACAGAAACCTCCTACGAGCAGTACTTC
TRBJ1-1	TRBV6-6	-	-	CASSRETNTEAFF	TGTGCCAGCTCGAGGGAGACGAACACTGAAGCTTTCTTT
TRBJ2-7	TRBV7-8	-	many	CASSLSEAAEQYF	TGTGCCAGCAGCTTATCCGAGGCGGCCGAGCAGTACTTC
TRBJ2-3	TRBV5-1	-	many	CASSFFGGPTSTDTQYF	TGCGCCAGCAGCTTCTTCGGGGGGCCCACCAGCACAGATACGCAGTATTTT
TRBJ2-3	TRBV5-1	-	many	CASREGPTDTQYF	TGCGCCAGCAGAGAAGGGCCCACAGATACGCAGTATTTT
TRBJ2-6	TRBV7-8	-	many	CASSWGNGANVLTF	TGTGCCAGCAGTTGGGGAAATGGGGCCAACGTCCTGACTTTC
TRBJ1-3	TRBV28	TRBD1	many	CASSLHRGSTIYF	TGTGCCAGCAGTTTACACAGGGGAAGCACCATATATTTT
TRBJ2-1	TRBV20-1	TRBD2	-	CSARASGGAYSYNEQFF	TGCAGTGCTCGCGCTAGCGGGGGGGCCTACTCCTACAATGAGCAGTTCTTC
TRBJ1-6	TRBV30	-	-	CAWSGAWNSPLHF	TGTGCCTGGAGTGGAGCCTGGAATTCACCCCTCCACTTT
TRBJ2-7	TRBV7-9	TRBD2	few	CASSSHKTSGGAYEQYF	TGTGCCAGCAGCTCGCACAAGACTAGCGGGGGGGCCTACGAGCAGTACTTC
TRBJ2-5	TRBV5-1	-	many	CASSTRLEEETQYF	TGCGCCAGCAGCACAAGACTGGAGGAAGAGACCCAGTACTTC
TRBJ1-1	TRBV29-1	-	many	CSVEDRMASPRRAFF	TGCAGCGTTGAAGATAGAATGGCTTCCCCCCGACGAGCTTTCTTT
TRBJ2-5	TRBV4-1	TRBD2	few	CASSQPPSGRVETQYF	TGCGCCAGCAGCCAGCCCCCTAGCGGGAGGGTGGAGACCCAGTACTTC
TRBJ2-7	TRBV30	TRBD1	-	CASGTGSYEQYF	TGTGCCTCCGGGACAGGGTCCTACGAGCAGTACTTC
TRBJ2-7	TRBV7-9	-	-	CASSFFLGEQYF	TGTGCCAGCAGCTTTTTTTTAGGCGAGCAGTACTTC
TRBJ2-7	TRBV3-1	-	many	CATKMGTMNDYEQYF	TGTGCCACTAAGATGGGGACAATGAATGACTACGAGCAGTACTTC
TRBJ2-1	TRBV4-1	TRBD1	many	CASSQPGQGTNEQFF	TGCGCCAGCAGCCAACCGGGACAGGGTACAAATGAGCAGTTCTTC
TRBJ2-1	TRBV5-1	-	few	CASSGQGVRNNEQFF	TGCGCCAGCAGCGGGCAGGGCGTCCGGAACAATGAGCAGTTCTTC
TRBJ2-5	TRBV3-1	TRBD2	-	CASSQAERGGKTQYF	TGTGCCAGCAGCCAAGCCGAGCGGGGGGGGAAGACCCAGTACTTC
TRBJ2-3	TRBV6-5	TRBD2	many	CASSSSGSRADTQYF	TGTGCCAGCAGTTCTAGCGGGAGTCGGGCAGATACGCAGTATTTT
TRBJ1-5	TRBV28	TRBD1	few	CASSDLDRGNVGNQPQHF	TGTGCCAGCAGTGATCTCGACAGGGGAAATGTCGGCAATCAGCCCCAGCATTTT
TRBJ2-7	TRBV15	-	many	CATSRGQTYEQYF	TGTGCCACCAGCAGAGGACAAACCTACGAGCAGTACTTC
TRBJ2-7	TRBV28	-	many	CASTRYYEQYF	TGTGCCAGCACCAGGTATTACGAGCAGTACTTC
TRBJ2-7	TRBV21-1	-	many	CASSKADSRLNYEQYF	TGTGCCAGCAGCAAAGCTGACAGCCGCCTAAACTACGAGCAGTACTTC
TRBJ2-2	TRBV5-1	-	-	CASGTMNTGELFF	TGCGCCAGCGGGACAATGAACACCGGGGAGCTGTTTTTT
TRBJ2-7	TRBV20-1	-	many	CSARVTDLTYSYEQYF	TGCAGTGCTAGAGTTACCGACCTAACATACTCCTACGAGCAGTACTTC
TRBJ2-2	TRBV20-1	-	many	CSAPRGGPHTGELFF	TGCAGTGCCCCCCGCGGAGGGCCGCACACCGGGGAGCTGTTTTTT
TRBJ2-7	TRBV30	TRBD1	many	CAWVQGVYEQYF	TGTGCCTGGGTACAGGGGGTCTACGAGCAGTACTTC
TRBJ2-7	TRBV5-1	TRBD2	-	CASSSSPLAGESYEQYF	TGCGCCAGCAGCTCCAGCCCCTTAGCGGGAGAGTCCTACGAGCAGTACTTC
TRBJ1-5	TRBV28	-	many	CASSPPGLRQPQHF	TGTGCCAGCAGTCCGCCAGGGTTACGTCAGCCCCAGCATTTT
TRBJ2-7	TRBV25-1	-	few	CASSGRRWGTIYEQYF	TGTGCCAGCAGTGGTAGGAGGTGGGGTACCATCTACGAGCAGTACTTC
TRBJ2-1	TRBV29-1	-	many	CSDSRYNEQFF	TGCAGCGACTCTAGATACAATGAGCAGTTCTTC
TRBJ1-6	TRBV7-9	-	many	CASSLTNDRSSYNSPLHF	TGTGCCAGCAGCTTAACTAACGACAGGAGCTCCTATAATTCACCCCTCCACTTT
TRBJ1-1	TRBV5-1	-	-	CASSLVGGASAEAFF	TGCGCCAGCAGCTTGGTTGGGGGGGCCAGCGCTGAAGCTTTCTTT
TRBJ2-1	TRBV7-8	-	many	CASSLGEVAYNEQFF	TGTGCCAGCAGCTTAGGGGAGGTTGCCTACAATGAGCAGTTCTTC
TRBJ2-3	TRBV12-3/TRBV12-4	-	many	CASSTRARKDTQYF	TGTGCCAGCAGTACAAGGGCCCGGAAAGATACGCAGTATTTT
TRBJ1-1	TRBV18	TRBD1	-	CASSRRDRGLAAGEAFF	TGTGCCAGCTCACGTCGGGACAGGGGGCTCGCGGCGGGTGAAGCTTTCTTT
TRBJ2-1	TRBV3-1	-	-	CASSQELGVYNEQFF	TGTGCCAGCAGCCAAGAGCTCGGGGTGTACAATGAGCAGTTCTTC
TRBJ2-3	TRBV5-1	TRBD2	many	CASSPLAGGTDTQYF	TGTGCCAGCAGCCCGTTAGCGGGGGGCACAGATACGCAGTATTTT
TRBJ1-1	TRBV29-1	-	-	CSVVWSNTEAFF	TGCAGCGTTGTTTGGTCGAACACTGAAGCTTTCTTT
TRBJ2-1	TRBV28	-	many	CASSFLGNEQFF	TGTGCCAGCAGTTTTTTGGGCAATGAGCAGTTCTTC
TRBJ2-1	TRBV3-1	TRBD2	many	CASSQPIAGGAYNEQFF	TGTGCCAGCAGCCAACCAATAGCGGGGGGGGCCTACAATGAGCAGTTCTTC
TRBJ2-5	TRBV5-1	TRBD1	few	CASEDGDRGDGETQYF	TGCGCCAGCGAGGATGGGGACAGGGGGGATGGAGAGACCCAGTACTTC
TRBJ1-2	TRBV11-2	TRBD1	-	CASSLTGVQDGYTF	TGTGCCAGCAGCCTTACAGGGGTTCAGGATGGCTACACCTTC
TRBJ2-1	TRBV5-1	TRBD2	many	CASSLVAGGGNEQFF	TGCGCCAGCAGCTTGGTAGCGGGAGGTGGCAATGAGCAGTTCTTC
TRBJ1-1	TRBV25-1	-	many	CASSKLDSRTEAFF	TGTGCCAGCAGCAAATTGGACAGTCGGACTGAAGCTTTCTTT